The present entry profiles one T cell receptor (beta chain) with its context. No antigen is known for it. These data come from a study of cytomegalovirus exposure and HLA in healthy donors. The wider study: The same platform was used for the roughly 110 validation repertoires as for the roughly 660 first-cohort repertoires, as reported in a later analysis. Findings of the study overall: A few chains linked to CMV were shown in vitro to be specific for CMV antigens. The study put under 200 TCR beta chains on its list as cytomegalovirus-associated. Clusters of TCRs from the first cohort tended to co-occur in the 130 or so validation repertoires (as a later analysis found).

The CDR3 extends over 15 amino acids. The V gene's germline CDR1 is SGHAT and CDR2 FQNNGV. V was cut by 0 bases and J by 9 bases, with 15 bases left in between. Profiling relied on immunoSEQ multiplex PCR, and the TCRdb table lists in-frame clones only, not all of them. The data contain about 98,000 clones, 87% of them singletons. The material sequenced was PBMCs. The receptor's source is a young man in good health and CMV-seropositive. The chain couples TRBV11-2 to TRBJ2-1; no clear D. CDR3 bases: TGTGCCAGCAGCTTAGATCGGGTCACCTTCGGTGAGCAGTTCTTC. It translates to CASSLDRVTFGEQFF. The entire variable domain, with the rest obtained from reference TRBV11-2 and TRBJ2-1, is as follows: EAGVAQSPRYKIIEKRQSVAFWCNPISGHATLYWYQQILGQGPKLLIQFQNNGVVDDSQLPKDRFSAERLKGVDSTLKIQPAKLEDSAVYLCASSLDRVTFGEQFFGPGTRLTVL.